This T cell receptor beta chain was captured in a study of beta chain features in type 1 diabetes. Overall study context: Cell yields, age and gender were similar between patients and healthy donors. The number of sorted cells examined across all samples was some 98,000,000. Points from the study as a whole: Relative to healthy donors, patients appeared to have naive, central memory and Treg TCRB repertoires that were more similar. Although PCR might favor shorter templates, it would do so equally in patients and controls.

Investigators reverse transcribed all isolated RNA, so they sequenced expressed TCRB transcripts. Generated by immunoSEQ multiplex PCR, the TCRdb table keeps only in-frame clones and is missing some. The table lists 850,000 to 900,000 clones, 15% to 20% of them singletons. Germline assignment: CDR1 MNHEY and CDR2 SMNVEV (reference sequence). V was clipped by 0 bases and J by 3 bases; unmatched bases: 8. This CDR3 comprises 18 residues. Comment on this clone: The antigen remains undetermined.

The source of this sequence is a woman aged 18 to 35 in good health. The sequencing input was naive CD4+ T cells from blood. The genes are TRBV27 and TRBJ2-3; 11 bases agree with TRBD2. CDR3 sequence reads: CASSLSQLAGVSTDTQYF. The CDR3 nucleotides read TGTGCCAGCAGTTTATCGCAACTAGCGGGAGTTTCGACAGATACGCAGTATTTT.